This is a list of T cell receptor beta chains from one sample in a study of CD8 T cells in Susac syndrome. TCRdb recomputed calls from the immunoSEQ multiplex PCR reads with MiXCR, one row per CDR3 protein. The repertoire holds 75,000 to 80,000 distinct CDR3 sequences, with approximately 94% as singletons. Input material: CD8+ T cells from PBMCs. The receptor set was obtained from a human donor with Susac syndrome. CDR3s include the opening cysteine and the closing phenylalanine or tryptophan. The order of the fields is D gene, clone size, V gene, J gene, CDR3 DNA, CDR3 protein. The D gene is left open where the match is weak. The size of a clone is reported for some rows only, either as once, few or many, or as a class for expanded clones.

>NA|NA|TRBV2|TRBJ2-1
TGTGTCCGACGGGGGCGCAAATATGAGCAGTTCTTC
CVRRGRKYEQFF
>NA|NA|TRBV29-1|TRBJ1-2
TGCAGCGTCGAGGACAGATATGGCTACACCTTC
CSVEDRYGYTF
>TRBD1|NA|TRBV7-9|TRBJ2-5
TGTGCCAGCAGCTGGCCGACAGGGGGTACGGAGACCCAGTACTTC
CASSWPTGGTETQYF
>TRBD1|NA|TRBV29-1|TRBJ1-2
TGCAGCGACATGGGGGACAGGGCACGAGGCTACACCTTC
CSDMGDRARGYTF
>NA|few|TRBV19|TRBJ1-1
TGTGCCAGTAGTAGGGCCACTGAAGCTTTCTTT
CASSRATEAFF
>NA|NA|TRBV10-3|TRBJ2-7
TGTGCCATCAGTGGGGGGGACGCCTACGAGCAGTACTTC
CAISGGDAYEQYF
>NA|NA|TRBV3-1|TRBJ2-7
TGTGCCAGCAGCCAAGGCATCGTCAGGGCCCCCCACGAGCAGTACTTC
CASSQGIVRAPHEQYF
>NA|few|TRBV12-5|TRBJ2-5
TGTGCTAGTGGTTTGGGAGAGACCCAGTACTTC
CASGLGETQYF
>TRBD2|NA|TRBV19|TRBJ2-7
TGTGCCAGTAGTATGGGGGGGATCACCCACGAGCAGTACTTC
CASSMGGITHEQYF
>TRBD2|NA|TRBV6-4|TRBJ2-3
TGTGCCAGCAGTGAGGATAGTAGCGGGGCGCTCACAGATACGCAGTATTTT
CASSEDSSGALTDTQYF
>NA|NA|TRBV10-2|TRBJ2-7
TGCGCCAGCAGTGAGTCCTACGGCTACGAGCAGTACTTC
CASSESYGYEQYF
>NA|NA|TRBV7-9|TRBJ1-3
TGTGCCAGCAGCTTAATGGGAAACACCATATATTTT
CASSLMGNTIYF
>NA|once|TRBV27|TRBJ2-5
TGTGCCAGCAGTTCTCGGGGGACCCAGTACTTC
CASSSRGTQYF
>TRBD1|NA|TRBV12-3/TRBV12-4|TRBJ1-5
TGTGCCAGCAGCCCCCCCCCAGGGGGCCGGGGTCAGCCCCAGCATTTT
CASSPPPGGRGQPQHF
>NA|NA|TRBV12-5|TRBJ2-1
TGTGCTAGTGCACCGAATGAGGTCAATGAGCAGTTCTTC
CASAPNEVNEQFF
>TRBD1|NA|TRBV12-3/TRBV12-4|TRBJ2-7
TGTGCCAGCAGCAGACCCCTTAGACAGGGGCACGAGCAGTACTTC
CASSRPLRQGHEQYF
>NA|once|TRBV6-1|TRBJ1-5
TGTGCCAGCAGTGAGGGTCAGGGTATAAGGGTTCCCCAGCATTTT
CASSEGQGIRVPQHF
>TRBD1|NA|TRBV5-4|TRBJ1-6
TGTGCCAGCGGGGACAGGGGATCACCCCTCCACTTT
CASGDRGSPLHF
>NA|NA|TRBV7-2|TRBJ2-7
TGTGCCAGCAGCTGGAGGTTTTTCTACGAGCAGTACTTC
CASSWRFFYEQYF
>NA|NA|TRBV5-1|TRBJ1-3
TGCGCCAGCAGCTTGGGGAGACAGGCCTCTGGAAACACCATATATTTT
CASSLGRQASGNTIYF
>NA|NA|TRBV9|TRBJ1-1
TGTGCCAGCAGCGATAACAGGGCCCTCCCGAACACTGAAGCTTTCTTT
CASSDNRALPNTEAFF
>NA|NA|TRBV9|TRBJ1-2
TGTGCCAGCAGCGCTGGGGATGGCTACACCTTC
CASSAGDGYTF
>NA|NA|TRBV6-5|TRBJ2-5
TGTGCCAGCAGTTACAACGGGGAAGAGACCCAGTACTTC
CASSYNGEETQYF
>NA|NA|TRBV7-9|TRBJ1-2
TGTGCCAGCAGCTCTATCAACGGATACACCACCCAGAATGGCTACACCTTC
CASSSINGYTTQNGYTF
>TRBD1|NA|TRBV12-5|TRBJ2-1
TGTGCTAGTGGATCCGGGACAGGAGGCCATTACAATGAGCAGTTCTTC
CASGSGTGGHYNEQFF
>NA|NA|TRBV5-4|TRBJ1-4
TGTGCCAGCAGCACAGGGAGCACTAATGAAAAACTGTTTTTT
CASSTGSTNEKLFF
>NA|NA|TRBV27|TRBJ2-7
TGTGCCAGCAGTGTGGACACTTACGAGCAGTACTTC
CASSVDTYEQYF
>TRBD2|NA|TRBV3-1|TRBJ2-4
TGTGCCAGCAGCCAAGAGGTAGCGGGGCAAAACATTCAGTACTTC
CASSQEVAGQNIQYF
>TRBD1|NA|TRBV11-2|TRBJ2-7
TGTGCCAGCAGCTCCGACTTTGGGACAGCCTACGAGCAGTACTTC
CASSSDFGTAYEQYF